This T cell receptor (beta chain) is drawn from a study of cytomegalovirus exposure and HLA in healthy donors. Findings and caveats of the study: The records held CMV serostatus as the only immune exposure information. Associated with cytomegalovirus, according to the listing, were 150 to 200 TCR beta chains. Earlier analysis yielded a pattern in which most TCR beta V segments were productive about 90% or about 30% of the time.

A note on this clone: Its specificity is not known.

Primers: 60 Vbeta forward and 13 Jbeta reverse. The assay was immunoSEQ multiplex PCR, and TCRdb's table has in-frame clones only and misses some. The sample shows 130,000 or so clones, 70% to 75% of them seen only once. Germline trimming cut 4 bases from V and 1 base from J; bases unmatched to any gene: 5. The length of the CDR3 is 15 residues. From germline, CDR1 is LGHNA and CDR2 YSLEER. The V and J genes are TRBV4-3 and TRBJ2-7; 9 nucleotides align to TRBD1. This receptor was obtained from a man younger than 45 in good health and CMV-seronegative. Material: PBMCs. DNA for the CDR3: TGCGCCAGCAGCCCAGGACAGGGGAGTTCCTACGAGCAGTACTTC. This gives the protein CASSPGQGSSYEQYF.